The 9 T cell receptor beta chains presented below share a single source sample, sequenced in a study of blood T cell repertoires in COVID-19. The data were produced by immunoSEQ multiplex PCR, yet TCRdb's version contains in-frame clones alone and is incomplete. The profile covers hundreds of thousands of clones, with roughly four fifths appearing a single time and roughly 9.6% taken by the ten largest. Specimen: peripheral blood. These receptor sequences come from a woman aged 80 or older with acute or convalescent COVID-19.

V and J are TRBV18 and TRBJ1-1; unclear D gene. The ends were cut back, 3 bases at V and 0 bases at J, with 5 bases in the middle. Germline V gene data show CDR1 as KGHSH and CDR2 as LQKENI. This CDR3 comprises 13 residues. The CDR3 here is CASSPGLNTEAFF. CDR3 sequence (DNA): TGTGCCAGCTCACCGGGCCTGAACACTGAAGCTTTCTTT.

A few counts support this clone. This chain connects TRBV5-5 to TRBJ2-3; D unresolved. The V and J ends lost 0 bases and 6 bases respectively, with 11 bases between them. The germline V gene has CDR1 SGHKS and CDR2 YYEKEE (reference sequence). The CDR3 contains 14 residues. The CDR3 here is CASSLDLFPDTQYF. CDR3 nucleotides: TGTGCCAGCAGCTTGGATCTCTTCCCCGATACGCAGTATTTT.

This sequence joins TRBV9 and TRBJ2-1; TRBD2 matches at 8 bases. CDR1 is SGDLS and CDR2 is YYNGEE in the germline V gene. Losses at the gene ends were 2 bases for V and 5 bases for J; bases not matched to a gene: 9. The CDR3 is made up of 16 amino acids. CDR3 in DNA: TGTGCCAGCAGCGTGGACCCCCGAGCGGGGGACAATGAGCAGTTCTTC. Its translation: CASSVDPRAGDNEQFF.

The J gene is TRBJ1-6, the V gene TRBV6-6, with 8 bases aligning to TRBD1. The V segment lost 6 bases and the J segment 10 bases; nucleotides outside the gene matches: 11. The CDR3 is 15 residues long. The germline V gene has CDR1 MNHNY and CDR2 SVGAGI (reference sequence). In DNA form, the CDR3 reads TGTGCCAGCAGGACACTCCAGGGGGCTAGCTCACCCCTCCACTTT. Amino acid sequence: CASRTLQGASSPLHF.

This clone has a handful of counts. CDR3 residues: CASSWTVNTEAFF. Here the CDR3 DNA reads TGTGCCAGCAGTTGGACAGTGAACACTGAAGCTTTCTTT. The gene calls are TRBV2 and TRBJ1-1, with a possible D match to TRBD1 (6 bases). This CDR3 is built from 13 residues. V was pared by 5 bases and J by 0 bases, with 7 bases between. Germline-derived CDR1 and CDR2 are SNHLY and FYNNEI.

The chain employs TRBV5-1 and TRBJ2-6, with D unresolved. The CDR3 is made up of 16 amino acids. Germline V lookup: CDR1 SGHRS, CDR2 YFSETQ. V was cut by 4 bases and J by 2 bases, with 13 bases left in between. The CDR3 is CASSVVEVTGANVLTF. CDR3 sequence (DNA): TGCGCCAGCAGCGTGGTCGAGGTGACTGGGGCCAACGTCCTGACTTTC.

The genes are TRBV5-1 and TRBJ2-3, with 9 positions matching TRBD2. The CDR3 is made up of 11 amino acids. Looked up from germline, CDR1 is SGHRS and CDR2 is YFSETQ. V was clipped by 5 bases and J by 9 bases; unmatched bases: 1. The CDR3 DNA is TGCGCCAGCAGTCTAGCGGGGACGCAGTATTTT. Protein: CASSLAGTQYF.

The V call is TRBV11-2, the J call TRBJ2-7; 7 nucleotides agree with TRBD1. Trimming removed 5 bases from V and 5 bases from J; junction bases left unmatched: 6. The germline CDR1 and CDR2 sequences are SGHAT and FQNNGV. CDR3 length: 13 amino acids. This CDR3 reads CASSPWDRHEQYF. The CDR3 bases are TGTGCCAGCAGCCCATGGGACAGACACGAGCAGTACTTC.

The V gene is TRBV7-3, the J gene TRBJ1-1; no clear D gene. Trimming removed 4 bases at V and 4 bases at J, with 22 bases between. This CDR3 spans 17 amino acids. Germline V gene data show CDR1 as SGHTA and CDR2 as FQGTGA. The CDR3, as DNA: TGTGCCAGCAGCTCTGAAATCCTAGGTCCGGCGGGCACTGAAGCTTTCTTT. Translating it yields CASSSEILGPAGTEAFF.